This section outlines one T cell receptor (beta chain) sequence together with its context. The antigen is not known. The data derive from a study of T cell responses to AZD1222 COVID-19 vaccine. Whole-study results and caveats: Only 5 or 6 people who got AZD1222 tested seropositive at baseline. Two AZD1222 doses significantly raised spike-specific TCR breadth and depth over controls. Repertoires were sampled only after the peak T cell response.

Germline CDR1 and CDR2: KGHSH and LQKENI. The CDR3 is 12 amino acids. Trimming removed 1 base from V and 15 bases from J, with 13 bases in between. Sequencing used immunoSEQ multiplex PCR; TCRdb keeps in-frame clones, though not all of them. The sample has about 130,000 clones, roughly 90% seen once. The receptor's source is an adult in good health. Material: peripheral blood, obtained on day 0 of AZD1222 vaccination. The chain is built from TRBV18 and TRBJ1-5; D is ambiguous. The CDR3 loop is CASSPREGSLHF. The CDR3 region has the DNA TGTGCCAGCTCACCACGGGAGGGTTCTCTGCATTTT.